These 27 T cell receptor beta chains came from one sample sequenced in a study of cytomegalovirus exposure and HLA in healthy donors. The PCR had 60 Vbeta and 13 Jbeta primers. Some clones are missing from TCRdb's copy, which holds only in-frame ones; the method was immunoSEQ multiplex PCR. The table has some 140,000 clones, 60% to 75% seen once. Sequenced input: PBMCs. The receptor source for this set is a human donor in good health.

This clone occurred a few times. The junction does not match germline at one end; this may be a read error. The chain employs TRBV12-5 and TRBJ2-5; maybe TRBD2 (5 bases). This CDR3 region has 13 residues. From germline, CDR1 is LGHNT and CDR2 FRNRAP. CDR3 nucleotide sequence: TGTGCTAGTGGTTTGGTACTCTCGGCGGGTCTGGACTTC. Translation: CASGLVLSAGLDF.

This clone was detected a few times. The chain recombines TRBV9 with TRBJ1-1; D may be TRBD1 (6 bases). This CDR3 is built from 15 residues. Germline CDR1 and CDR2: SGDLS and YYNGEE. Trimming took off 4 bases at V and 2 bases at J, with 15 bases between the two ends. The CDR3: CASSPTGTPNTEAFF. For the CDR3, the DNA is TGTGCCAGCAGCCCGACGGGGACACCAAACACTGAAGCTTTCTTT.

The chain has TRBV19 and TRBJ2-3; TRBD2 matches 10 bases. This CDR3 has 15 amino acids. Germline CDR1 is LNHDA and CDR2 is SQIVND (reference sequence). V shed 5 bases, J shed 7 bases, and the junction held 9 bases outside the gene matches. The CDR3 nucleotides read TGTGCCAGTAGTGGGAGGGGTAGCGGGAGGTATACGCAGTATTTT. Amino acids: CASSGRGSGRYTQYF.

The chain uses TRBV7-6 and TRBJ2-1; D possibly corresponds to TRBD2 (6 bases). CDR1 is SGHVS and CDR2 is FNYEAQ in the germline V gene. V dropped 8 bases and J dropped 2 bases, with 19 bases sitting between them. This CDR3 contains 16 residues. The CDR3 DNA reads TGTGCCAGCTCTGGCCGGGCGACTAGTCCCTACAATGAGCAGTTCTTC. The encoded protein is CASSGRATSPYNEQFF. The full variable domain, in which reference TRBV7-6 and TRBJ2-1 provide the parts outside the CDR3, is GAGVSQSPRYKVTKRGQDVALRCDPISGHVSLYWYRQALGQGPEFLTYFNYEAQQDKSGLPNDRFSAERPEGSISTLTIQRTEQRDSAMYRCASSGRATSPYNEQFFGPGTRLTVL.

This clone has just one count. This chain links TRBV2 with TRBJ1-2; D gene uncertain. The germline V gene has CDR1 SNHLY and CDR2 FYNNEI. V was clipped by 7 bases and J by 3 bases, with 12 bases between them. The CDR3 sequence is 13 residues long. Written as DNA, the CDR3 is TGTGCCAGCATCCTGGCCCGGGACTATGGCTACACCTTC. Its protein is CASILARDYGYTF.

This chain links TRBV10-3 with TRBJ2-7; possible D gene TRBD2, 5 bases. Germline CDR1 and CDR2: ENHRY and SYGVKD. The CDR3 spans 13 residues. Trimming removed 6 bases at V and 2 bases at J, with 11 bases between. The CDR3 loop reads CAISPGEAYEQYF. In DNA, the CDR3 is TGTGCCATCAGCCCCGGGGAAGCCTACGAGCAGTACTTC.

The sample holds a few counts of this clone. The chain couples TRBV19 to TRBJ2-7; a weak D match, TRBD2 (6 bases). V was clipped by 0 bases and J by 7 bases, with 16 bases between them. CDR3 size: 15 residues. The V gene's germline CDR1 is LNHDA and CDR2 SQIVND (reference sequence). CDR3 DNA: TGTGCCAGTAGTATAGATCGCGGGGACCTGGGGGAGCAGTACTTC. The encoded protein is CASSIDRGDLGEQYF.

J is TRBJ1-6 and V is TRBV15, with D perhaps TRBD1 (5 bases). Trimming pared 0 bases from V and 10 bases from J, leaving 13 bases between. Germline CDR1 and CDR2: LNHNV and YYDKDF (reference sequence). The CDR3 covers 15 residues. The CDR3 protein is CATSRESQGNSPLHF. The CDR3 DNA reads TGTGCCACCAGCAGAGAATCCCAGGGAAACTCACCCCTCCACTTT.

This chain connects TRBV11-2 to TRBJ2-1; TRBD2 agrees at 9 bases. V was pared by 1 base and J by 5 bases, with 3 bases of the junction left unmatched. Germline V CDR1 and CDR2: SGHAT, FQNNGV. The length of the CDR3 is 15 residues. CDR3 coding DNA: TGTGCCAGCAGCTTAGTTCTAGCGGGGAACAATGAGCAGTTCTTC. Protein: CASSLVLAGNNEQFF.

This clone was recorded only once. This sequence joins TRBV7-9 and TRBJ2-6, with a tentative D call TRBD2 (7 bases). V dropped 4 bases and J dropped 0 bases, with 19 bases sitting between them. This CDR3 contains 19 residues. CDR1 is SEHNR and CDR2 is FQNEAQ in the germline V gene (reference sequence). The CDR3 is CASSSYEGGSISGANVLTF. The CDR3 bases are TGTGCCAGCAGCTCATACGAGGGGGGGTCCATCTCTGGGGCCAACGTCCTGACTTTC.

The rearrangement uses TRBV5-6 and TRBJ1-5; tentatively, D is TRBD1 (6 bases). The CDR3 extends over 14 amino acids. Germline CDR1 is SGHDT and CDR2 is YYEEEE. V was shortened by 3 bases and J by 5 bases, with 12 bases between the two germline ends. The CDR3 loop is CASSSSGADQPQHF. The CDR3 bases are TGTGCCAGCAGCTCCTCAGGGGCGGATCAGCCCCAGCATTTT. Together with reference TRBV5-6 and TRBJ1-5, the CDR3 gives the full variable domain: DAGVTQSPTHLIKTRGQQVTLRCSPKSGHDTVSWYQQALGQGPQFIFQYYEEEERQRGNFPDRFSGHQFPNYSSELNVNALLLGDSALYLCASSSSGADQPQHFGDGTRLSIL.

CDR3 nucleotides: TGTGCCAGCAGCCGCAGCGGTAGCACAGATACGCAGTATTTT. It encodes CASSRSGSTDTQYF. The chain couples TRBV4-2 to TRBJ2-3; possible D gene TRBD2, 5 bases. The V end lost 4 bases, the J end lost 0 bases, and 8 bases lay between the germline ends. The germline CDR1 and CDR2 sequences are LGHNA and YNFKEQ. This CDR3 is built from 14 residues.

The V and J genes are TRBV12-5 and TRBJ2-2; 10 bases agree with TRBD2. The trim removed 5 bases at V and 7 bases at J, leaving 7 bases unmatched. Germline V lookup: CDR1 LGHNT, CDR2 FRNRAP. CDR3 length: 15 amino acids. CDR3 sequence reads: CASGITSGKGGELFF. In nucleotides, the CDR3 is TGTGCTAGTGGTATCACTAGCGGGAAGGGCGGGGAGCTGTTTTTT. The full variable domain, in which reference TRBV12-5 and TRBJ2-2 provide the parts outside the CDR3, is DARVTQTPRHKVTEMGQEVTMRCQPILGHNTVFWYRQTMMQGLELLAYFRNRAPLDDSGMPKDRFSAEMPDATLATLKIQPSEPRDSAVYFCASGITSGKGGELFFGEGSRLTVL.

V usage is TRBV10-3 and J usage is TRBJ2-3; D possibly corresponds to TRBD1 (6 bases). With 4 bases removed from V and 4 bases from J, the gap between germline ends came to 9 bases. The germline V gene has CDR1 ENHRY and CDR2 SYGVKD. This CDR3 comprises 13 residues. This CDR3 reads CAISAQGPDTQYF. The CDR3 nucleotides are TGTGCCATCAGTGCACAGGGTCCAGATACGCAGTATTTT.

This chain joins TRBV7-9 and TRBJ1-2; 10 bases agree with TRBD1. With V trimmed by 2 bases and J by 10 bases, 7 bases remained unmatched. This CDR3 spans 14 amino acids. Germline loops: CDR1 SEHNR, CDR2 FQNEAQ (reference sequence). CDR3 DNA: TGTGCCAGCAGCTTAATCTGGACAGGGGGTGACTACACCTTC. Its translation: CASSLIWTGGDYTF.

The chain joins TRBV4-1 to TRBJ2-3; D is undetermined. The CDR3 length is 16 residues. Germline V CDR1 and CDR2: MGHRA, YSYEKL. Trimming removed 0 bases from V and 0 bases from J, with 10 bases in between. The CDR3 region has the DNA TGCGCCAGCAGCCAAGAAGCGAAGAGGAGCACAGATACGCAGTATTTT. It is translated as CASSQEAKRSTDTQYF.

The chain links TRBV6-6 to TRBJ2-7, with a tentative D call TRBD1 (6 bases). V was clipped by 2 bases and J by 1 base, with 9 bases between them. CDR1 is MNHNY, CDR2 SVGAGI, per germline (reference sequence). The CDR3 length is 14 residues. CDR3 in amino acids: CASSYRTASYEQYF. The CDR3 DNA reads TGTGCCAGCAGTTACCGGACAGCTTCCTACGAGCAGTACTTC.

Only a few counts were recorded for this clone. The rearrangement links TRBV19 to TRBJ2-7; TRBD2 aligns across 9 bases. The germline CDR1 and CDR2 sequences are LNHDA and SQIVND (reference sequence). V lost 8 bases to trimming and J lost 5 bases; unmatched junction nucleotides: 13. The CDR3 spans 15 residues. This CDR3 reads CASSAGTSITDEQYF. CDR3 nucleotide sequence: TGTGCCAGTTCAGCCGGGACTAGCATTACGGACGAGCAGTACTTC.

CDR3 nucleotide sequence: TGTGCCAGCTCACCACAGGCAGGGCAGCCCCAGCATTTT. It encodes CASSPQAGQPQHF. The chain employs TRBV18 and TRBJ1-5; D perhaps matches TRBD1 (5 bases). There are 13 residues in the CDR3. Germline V gene lookup returns CDR1 KGHSH and CDR2 LQKENI. Trimming stripped 1 base from V and 7 bases from J, with 8 bases between.

The chain uses TRBV9 and TRBJ2-7; 8 bases match TRBD1. This CDR3 spans 17 amino acids. Germline V gene data show CDR1 as SGDLS and CDR2 as YYNGEE. Unmatched junction bases numbered 16, after V lost 1 base and J lost 7 bases. This chain's CDR3 is CASSVQGGQEPLGEQYF. CDR3 nucleotide sequence: TGTGCCAGCAGCGTACAGGGGGGACAGGAACCACTTGGTGAGCAGTACTTC.

The CDR3 nucleotides are TGCAGCGTTACTACAGGGGGCGAGTTGAATCAGCCCCAGCATTTT. It codes for CSVTTGGELNQPQHF. The V and J genes are TRBV29-1 and TRBJ1-5, with TRBD1 matching 9 bases. Trimming at V came to 5 bases and at J to 4 bases, leaving 9 bases not matched to a gene. This CDR3 has 15 amino acids. In germline, CDR1 is SQVTM, CDR2 ANQGSEA.

The rearrangement uses TRBV10-3 and TRBJ1-5, with TRBD1 matching over 7 bases. From germline, CDR1 is ENHRY and CDR2 SYGVKD. V trimming: 2 bases; J trimming: 2 bases; junction bases outside the gene matches: 0. This CDR3 region has 14 residues. Here the CDR3 reads CAISEGTGNQPQHF. The CDR3 coding sequence is TGTGCCATCAGTGAGGGGACAGGCAATCAGCCCCAGCATTTT.

The gene calls are TRBV11-2 and TRBJ2-5, with TRBD1 identical over 11 bases. CDR3 length equals 17 residues. The ends lost 4 bases at V and 0 bases at J; junction bases unmatched: 7. CDR1 and CDR2 from the germline V gene are SGHAT and FQNNGV. CDR3 amino acids: CASSSTGDRGDQETQYF. DNA of the CDR3: TGTGCCAGCAGCTCAACCGGGGACAGGGGGGACCAAGAGACCCAGTACTTC. The complete variable domain, with remaining parts taken from reference TRBV11-2 and TRBJ2-5, reads EAGVAQSPRYKIIEKRQSVAFWCNPISGHATLYWYQQILGQGPKLLIQFQNNGVVDDSQLPKDRFSAERLKGVDSTLKIQPAKLEDSAVYLCASSSTGDRGDQETQYFGPGTRLLVL.

This clone was picked up one time. V and J are TRBV19 and TRBJ2-3, with D tentatively TRBD2 (6 bases). CDR1 LNHDA and CDR2 SQIVND come from the germline V gene (reference sequence). This CDR3 comprises 14 residues. The ends were cut back, 3 bases at V and 6 bases at J, with 13 bases in the middle. The CDR3 bases are TGTGCCAGTAGTATCGGTCGGGAGTGGGATACGCAGTATTTT. Its protein product is CASSIGREWDTQYF.

V gene TRBV30 combines with J gene TRBJ1-1, with 7 bases matching TRBD1. This CDR3 is 11 amino acids long. V shed 5 bases, J shed 10 bases, and the junction held 7 bases outside the gene matches. Looked up from germline, CDR1 is GTSNPN and CDR2 is SVGIG (reference sequence). The CDR3 sequence: CAWGYRGRAFF. The CDR3 coding sequence is TGTGCCTGGGGATACAGGGGAAGAGCTTTCTTT.

The chain is built from TRBV27 and TRBJ2-5; D perhaps matches TRBD2 (5 bases). The CDR3 sequence is 14 residues long. The ends were cut back, 5 bases at V and 4 bases at J, with 14 bases in the middle. Germline V gives CDR1 MNHEY, CDR2 SMNVEV (reference sequence). The CDR3 DNA reads TGTGCCAGCAGTCTAGGAGGTGTTAGAGAGACCCAGTACTTC. It specifies CASSLGGVRETQYF.

The J gene is TRBJ2-5, the V gene TRBV2, with D possibly being TRBD1 (5 bases). The CDR3 consists of 15 residues. Trimming removed 2 bases at V and 0 bases at J, with 10 bases between. Germline V gene sequence: CDR1 SNHLY, CDR2 FYNNEI. The CDR3 here is CASSERGLDQETQYF. The CDR3 region has the DNA TGTGCCAGCAGTGAAAGGGGTCTCGACCAAGAGACCCAGTACTTC.